These T cell receptor beta chains were read from a single sample in a study of blood T cell repertoires in COVID-19. Sequencing used immunoSEQ multiplex PCR; TCRdb keeps in-frame clones, though not all of them. The sample lists some 66,000 clones, 82% seen once, with 5% to 8% in the top ten. The specimen sequenced was peripheral blood. These receptors all come from a man in his sixties with acute or convalescent COVID-19. The conserved cysteine and the conserved F or W are not part of the CDR3 here. The D gene is left open where the match is weak.

v_gene: TRBV2
d_gene: TRBD1
CDR3aa: ASRVTGVNEQF

v_gene: TRBV3-1/TRBV3-2
d_gene: TRBD1
CDR3aa: ASSRDSTEAF

v_gene: TRBV5-6
d_gene: TRBD1
CDR3aa: ASSSDREGTEAF

v_gene: TRBV5-1
d_gene: NA
CDR3aa: ASRQGTNDNSPLH

v_gene: TRBV27
d_gene: TRBD1
CDR3aa: ASGYRGHGYT

v_gene: TRBV6-4
d_gene: NA
CDR3aa: ASSDSEQGGPDTQY

v_gene: TRBV5-6
d_gene: TRBD2
CDR3aa: ASNDMQRGGRDTQY

v_gene: TRBV5-6
d_gene: NA
CDR3aa: ASSSPGHLSYNEQF

v_gene: TRBV30
d_gene: NA
CDR3aa: AWNQRGVNTEAF

v_gene: TRBV19
d_gene: NA
CDR3aa: ASSMVTPRRATGELF

v_gene: TRBV6-2/TRBV6-3
d_gene: TRBD1
CDR3aa: ASSWGQGGQPQH

v_gene: TRBV2
d_gene: NA
CDR3aa: ASSESGSYGYT

v_gene: TRBV5-4
d_gene: NA
CDR3aa: AINRGTNTEAF

v_gene: TRBV5-6
d_gene: NA
CDR3aa: ASSLEPGSRAEAF

v_gene: TRBV7-2
d_gene: NA
CDR3aa: ASSLEESSYNEQF

v_gene: TRBV12-3/TRBV12-4
d_gene: NA
CDR3aa: ASSPGQLVQY

v_gene: TRBV10-3
d_gene: NA
CDR3aa: ATSLQGNNQPQH

v_gene: TRBV12-3/TRBV12-4
d_gene: NA
CDR3aa: ASTSGGNQPQH

v_gene: TRBV6-2/TRBV6-3
d_gene: NA
CDR3aa: ASRPTGSTEAF

v_gene: TRBV11-2
d_gene: NA
CDR3aa: ASSLGVNTEAF

v_gene: TRBV5-4
d_gene: TRBD1
CDR3aa: ASSLGLTGGFSYEQF

v_gene: TRBV19
d_gene: TRBD1
CDR3aa: ASSSGQGFSETQY

v_gene: TRBV5-6
d_gene: NA
CDR3aa: ASSLGASPLH

v_gene: TRBV20-1
d_gene: NA
CDR3aa: SARDSGGYT

v_gene: TRBV11-2
d_gene: TRBD1
CDR3aa: ASSPWTGYNTGELF

v_gene: TRBV6-5
d_gene: NA
CDR3aa: ASSPLAGGQPQH

v_gene: TRBV11-2
d_gene: NA
CDR3aa: ASSLDQGPQH

v_gene: TRBV3-1/TRBV3-2
d_gene: TRBD2
CDR3aa: ASSQRTSGVETQY

v_gene: TRBV5-6
d_gene: NA
CDR3aa: ASSTGGALVNQPQH

v_gene: TRBV6-2/TRBV6-3
d_gene: TRBD2
CDR3aa: ASSYRGRGGEF

v_gene: TRBV7-9
d_gene: NA
CDR3aa: ASSSPGSTWGYT

v_gene: TRBV7-6
d_gene: NA
CDR3aa: ASSSRLRKTNEQF

v_gene: TRBV21-1
d_gene: NA
CDR3aa: ASSKDQGPYNEKLF

v_gene: TRBV4-1
d_gene: TRBD1
CDR3aa: ASSRLQGAMPYGYT

v_gene: TRBV5-1
d_gene: TRBD2
CDR3aa: ASSLDPSGGANIQY

v_gene: TRBV14
d_gene: NA
CDR3aa: ASKSGANVLT

v_gene: TRBV9
d_gene: NA
CDR3aa: ASTVGEGGRSPLH

v_gene: TRBV5-4
d_gene: NA
CDR3aa: ASSGGGSEKLF

v_gene: TRBV19
d_gene: TRBD1
CDR3aa: ASSAGRDRSSQPQH

v_gene: TRBV4-1
d_gene: NA
CDR3aa: ASSQEGGARGNQPQH

v_gene: TRBV30
d_gene: NA
CDR3aa: AWSEGDSGANVLT

v_gene: TRBV5-1
d_gene: NA
CDR3aa: ASSGQTGELF

v_gene: TRBV6-2/TRBV6-3
d_gene: NA
CDR3aa: ASSYTDYGYT

v_gene: TRBV7-2
d_gene: NA
CDR3aa: ASSLAPGVFGYT

v_gene: TRBV3-1/TRBV3-2
d_gene: NA
CDR3aa: ASSQAPQDGNYT